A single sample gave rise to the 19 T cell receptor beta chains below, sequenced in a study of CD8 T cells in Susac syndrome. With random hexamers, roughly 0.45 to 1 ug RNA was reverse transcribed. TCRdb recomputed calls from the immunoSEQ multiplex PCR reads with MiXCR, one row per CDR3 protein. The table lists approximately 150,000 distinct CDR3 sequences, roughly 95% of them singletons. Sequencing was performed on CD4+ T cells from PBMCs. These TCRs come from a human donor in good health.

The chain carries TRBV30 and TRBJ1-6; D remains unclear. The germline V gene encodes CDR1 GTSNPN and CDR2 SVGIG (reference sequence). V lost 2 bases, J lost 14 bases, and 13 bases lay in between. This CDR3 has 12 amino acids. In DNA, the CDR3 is TGTGCCTGGAGTCCCCTCCGTACAGCCCTCCACTTT. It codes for CAWSPLRTALHF. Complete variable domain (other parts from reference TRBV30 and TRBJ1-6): SQTIHQWPATLVQPVGSPLSLECTVEGTSNPNLYWYRQAAGRGLQLLFYSVGIGQISSEVPQNLSASRPQDRQFILSSKKLLLSDSGFYLCAWSPLRTALHFGNGTRLTVT.

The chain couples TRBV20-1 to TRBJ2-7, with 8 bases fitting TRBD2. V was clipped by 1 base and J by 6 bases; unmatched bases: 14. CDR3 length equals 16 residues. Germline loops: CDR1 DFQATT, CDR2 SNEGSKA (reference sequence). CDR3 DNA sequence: TGCAGTGCTAGAGTTCTTATGGAAGCGGGAGAAGGCGAGCAGTACTTC. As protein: CSARVLMEAGEGEQYF.

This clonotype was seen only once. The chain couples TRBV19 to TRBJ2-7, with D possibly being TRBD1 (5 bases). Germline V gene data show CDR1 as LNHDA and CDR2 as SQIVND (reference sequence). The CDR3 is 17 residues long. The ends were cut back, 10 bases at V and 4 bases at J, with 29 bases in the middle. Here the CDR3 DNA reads TGTGCCATAGAACGGCACAGGATTAGGATTGTTGGATACGAGCAGTACTTC. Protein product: CAIERHRIRIVGYEQYF.

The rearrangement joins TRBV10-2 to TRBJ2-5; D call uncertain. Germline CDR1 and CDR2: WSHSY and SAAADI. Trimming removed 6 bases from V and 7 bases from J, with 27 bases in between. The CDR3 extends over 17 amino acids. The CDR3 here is CASRDVGPSLIVGTQYF. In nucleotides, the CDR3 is TGCGCCAGCAGGGACGTAGGGCCTTCGCTCATAGTTGGGACCCAGTACTTC.

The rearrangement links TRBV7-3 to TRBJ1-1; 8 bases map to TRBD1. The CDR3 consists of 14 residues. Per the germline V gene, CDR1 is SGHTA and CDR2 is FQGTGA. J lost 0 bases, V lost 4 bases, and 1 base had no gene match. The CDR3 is CASSSQGVNTEAFF. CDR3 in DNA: TGTGCCAGCAGCTCACAGGGGGTGAACACTGAAGCTTTCTTT.

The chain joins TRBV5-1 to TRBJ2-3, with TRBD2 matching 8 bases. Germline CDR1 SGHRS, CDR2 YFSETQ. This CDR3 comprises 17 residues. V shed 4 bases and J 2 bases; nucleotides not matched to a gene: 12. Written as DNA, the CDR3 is TGCGCCAGCAGCCCCGCCCGGCGCGGGAGGCCCACAGATACGCAGTATTTT. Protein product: CASSPARRGRPTDTQYF.

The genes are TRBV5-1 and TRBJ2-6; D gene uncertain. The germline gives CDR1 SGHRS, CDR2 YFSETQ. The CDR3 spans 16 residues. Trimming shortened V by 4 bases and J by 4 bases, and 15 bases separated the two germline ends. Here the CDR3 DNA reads TGCGCCAGCAGCCAGGAGAGGTCGGGCGGGGCCAACGTCCTGACTTTC. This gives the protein CASSQERSGGANVLTF. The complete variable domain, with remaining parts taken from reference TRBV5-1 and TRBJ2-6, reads KAGVTQTPRYLIKTRGQQVTLSCSPISGHRSVSWYQQTPGQGLQFLFEYFSETQRNKGNFPGRFSGRQFSNSRSEMNVSTLELGDSALYLCASSQERSGGANVLTFGAGSRLTVL.

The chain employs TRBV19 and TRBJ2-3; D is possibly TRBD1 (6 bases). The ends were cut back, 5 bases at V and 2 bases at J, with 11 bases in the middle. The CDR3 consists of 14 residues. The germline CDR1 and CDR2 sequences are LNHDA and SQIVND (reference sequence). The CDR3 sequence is CASSSGTLTDTQYF. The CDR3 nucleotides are TGTGCCAGTAGTTCCGGGACACTCACAGATACGCAGTATTTT.

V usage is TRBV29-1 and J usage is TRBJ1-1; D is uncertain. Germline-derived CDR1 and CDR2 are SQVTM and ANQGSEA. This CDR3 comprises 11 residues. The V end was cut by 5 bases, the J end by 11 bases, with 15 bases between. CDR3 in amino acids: CSVITPVEAFF. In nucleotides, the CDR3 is TGCAGCGTTATTACGCCGGTCGAGGCTTTCTTT. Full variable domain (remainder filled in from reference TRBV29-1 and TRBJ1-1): SAVISQKPSRDICQRGTSLTIQCQVDSQVTMMFWYRQQPGQSLTLIATANQGSEATYESGFVIDKFPISRPNLTFSTLTVSNMSPEDSSIYLCSVITPVEAFFGQGTRLTVV.

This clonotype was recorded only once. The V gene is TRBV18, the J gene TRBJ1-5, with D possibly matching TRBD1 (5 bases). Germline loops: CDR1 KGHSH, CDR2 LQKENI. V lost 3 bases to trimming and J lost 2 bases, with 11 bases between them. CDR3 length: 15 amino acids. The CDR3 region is CASSPGIGGNQPQHF. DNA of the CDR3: TGTGCCAGCTCACCGGGAATAGGGGGCAATCAGCCCCAGCATTTT.

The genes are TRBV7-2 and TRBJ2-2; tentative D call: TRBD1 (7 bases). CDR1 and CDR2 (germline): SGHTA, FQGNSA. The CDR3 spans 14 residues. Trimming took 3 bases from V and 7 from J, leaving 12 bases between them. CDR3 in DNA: TGTGCCAGCAGCTTCTCAGGGGGGTACGGGGAGCTGTTTTTT. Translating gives CASSFSGGYGELFF.

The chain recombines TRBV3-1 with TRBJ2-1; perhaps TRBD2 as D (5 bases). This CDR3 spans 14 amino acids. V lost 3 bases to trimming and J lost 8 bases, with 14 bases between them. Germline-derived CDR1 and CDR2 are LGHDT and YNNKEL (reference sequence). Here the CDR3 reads CASSQRVMWDEQFF. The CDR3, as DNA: TGTGCCAGCAGCCAGCGGGTTATGTGGGATGAGCAGTTCTTC.

This CDR3 is CASIDGTSGTYEQYF. The DNA of the CDR3 is TGTGCCAGCATCGACGGGACTAGCGGGACCTACGAGCAGTACTTC. This chain connects TRBV7-2 to TRBJ2-7, with 13 bases matching TRBD2. In germline, CDR1 is SGHTA, CDR2 FQGNSA. V shed 7 bases and J 2 bases; nucleotides not matched to a gene: 5. CDR3 length: 15 amino acids.

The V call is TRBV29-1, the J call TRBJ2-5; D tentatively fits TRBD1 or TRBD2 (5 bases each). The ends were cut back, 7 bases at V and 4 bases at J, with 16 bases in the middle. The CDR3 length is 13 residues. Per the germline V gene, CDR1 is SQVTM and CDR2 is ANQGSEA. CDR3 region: CSAMGEGLETQYF. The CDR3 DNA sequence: TGCAGCGCGATGGGGGAAGGGTTAGAGACCCAGTACTTC.

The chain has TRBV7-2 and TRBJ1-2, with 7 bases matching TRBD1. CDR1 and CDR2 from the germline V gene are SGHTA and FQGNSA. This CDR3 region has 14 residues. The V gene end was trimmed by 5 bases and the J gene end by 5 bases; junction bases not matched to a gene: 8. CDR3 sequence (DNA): TGTGCCAGCAGCGCAACAGGGGAGGGGTATGGCTACACCTTC. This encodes CASSATGEGYGYTF.

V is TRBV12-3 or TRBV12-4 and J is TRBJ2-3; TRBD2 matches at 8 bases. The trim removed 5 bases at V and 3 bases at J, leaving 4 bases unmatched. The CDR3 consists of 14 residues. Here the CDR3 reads CASSHSGVTDTQYF. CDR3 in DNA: TGTGCCAGCAGTCATAGCGGGGTGACAGATACGCAGTATTTT.

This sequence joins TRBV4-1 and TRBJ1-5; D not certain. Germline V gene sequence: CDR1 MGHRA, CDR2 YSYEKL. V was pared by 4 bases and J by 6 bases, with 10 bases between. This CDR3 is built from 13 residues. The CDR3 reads CASSLALGQPQHF. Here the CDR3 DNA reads TGCGCCAGCAGCCTGGCGCTGGGTCAGCCCCAGCATTTT.

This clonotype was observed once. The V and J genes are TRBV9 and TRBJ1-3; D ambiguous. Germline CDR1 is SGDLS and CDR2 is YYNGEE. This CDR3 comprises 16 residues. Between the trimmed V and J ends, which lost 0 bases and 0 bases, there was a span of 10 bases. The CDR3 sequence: CASSVAWSVSGNTIYF. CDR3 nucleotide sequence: TGTGCCAGCAGCGTAGCTTGGTCAGTCTCTGGAAACACCATATATTTT.

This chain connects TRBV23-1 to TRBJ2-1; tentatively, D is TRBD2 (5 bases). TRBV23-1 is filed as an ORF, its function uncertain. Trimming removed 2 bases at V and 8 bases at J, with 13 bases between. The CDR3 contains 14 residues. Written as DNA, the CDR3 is TGCGCCAGCAGTCAACTGACCCTGGAGGATGAGCAGTTCTTC. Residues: CASSQLTLEDEQFF.